This T cell receptor (beta chain) emerged from a study of brain T cells in children with intractable seizures. V gave up 6 bases and J gave up 5 bases; unmatched junction bases: 9. CDR1 is LNHDA and CDR2 is SQIVND in the germline V gene (reference sequence). The CDR3 runs to 16 residues. TCRdb's copy holds only in-frame clones and misses some; the assay was immunoSEQ multiplex PCR. Counted here are approximately 330,000 clones, roughly 92% occurring once; the ten biggest clones make up 4.5% to 7%. As to time point: blood from clinic visit 5 months post-surgery; TSC patient then seizure free. The TCR originated in a boy younger than two with tuberous sclerosis and intractable seizures. The material was peripheral blood, obtained approximately 5 months after surgery. This chain connects TRBV19 to TRBJ1-5, with 11 bases lining up with TRBD1. CDR3 sequence reads: CASRKGDRGSHQPQHF. The DNA for the CDR3 is TGTGCCAGTAGGAAGGGGGACAGGGGGAGCCATCAGCCCCAGCATTTT.